The 16 T cell receptor beta chains presented below share a single source sample, sequenced in a study of shared clonotypes between healthy human individuals. TCRdb's copy holds only in-frame clones and misses some; the assay was immunoSEQ multiplex PCR. The table records 2 million to 2.5 million clones, 85% to 95% of them present only once. Sequences were obtained from naive CD4+ T cells from PBMCs. Subset given: CD45RA+ positively selected. These receptors came from a man aged 18-30 years in good health. Some clones in this sample may be carry-over from other donors' samples.

J is TRBJ1-1 and V is TRBV2; 7 positions agree with TRBD1. The CDR3 is 15 residues long. After removal of 2 bases from V and 4 bases from J, the junction contained 7 bases not matched to a gene. Germline values: CDR1 SNHLY, CDR2 FYNNEI. CDR3 coding DNA: TGTGCCAGCAGTGAAAGTTCGACAGGGAGCACTGAAGCTTTCTTT. Protein: CASSESSTGSTEAFF.

This chain links TRBV9 with TRBJ2-7; D ambiguous. Germline V gene lookup returns CDR1 SGDLS and CDR2 YYNGEE. The V end lost 3 bases, the J end lost 8 bases, and 21 bases lay between the germline ends. The CDR3 sequence is 15 residues long. The chain's CDR3 is CASSAVPGPYVQQYF. CDR3 nucleotide sequence: TGTGCCAGCAGCGCCGTTCCGGGCCCATACGTCCAGCAGTACTTC.

The CDR3 DNA sequence: TGTGCCATCAGTGACCTCAGCGGAGAGACCCAGTACTTC. The encoded protein is CAISDLSGETQYF. The V gene is TRBV10-3, the J gene TRBJ2-5; D is perhaps TRBD2 (5 bases). The germline V gene has CDR1 ENHRY and CDR2 SYGVKD. The CDR3 contains 13 residues. Trimming stripped 3 bases from V and 4 bases from J, with 9 bases between.

This clone has more than one count but fewer than ten. The rearrangement uses TRBV10-1 and TRBJ1-5; the D gene is possibly TRBD1 (5 bases). The CDR3 is 14 amino acids. Per germline, CDR1 WNHNN and CDR2 SYGVQD (reference sequence). Trimming stripped 4 bases from V and 4 bases from J, with 11 bases between. The CDR3: CASSGGDGNQPQHF. The CDR3 bases are TGCGCCAGCAGTGGTGGGGACGGTAATCAGCCCCAGCATTTT.

The sample holds a few counts of this clone. The chain carries TRBV30 and TRBJ1-1; a weak D match, TRBD1 (6 bases). V lost 1 base and J 5 bases, leaving 11 bases between the germline ends. This CDR3 contains 13 residues. Germline CDR1 is GTSNPN and CDR2 is SVGIG (reference sequence). The chain's CDR3 is CAWSATGRTEAFF. The CDR3 DNA follows: TGTGCCTGGAGTGCCACAGGGCGTACTGAAGCTTTCTTT.

The chain links TRBV19 to TRBJ2-5, with TRBD2 identical over 16 bases. Germline CDR1 reads LNHDA; CDR2 reads SQIVND (reference sequence). This CDR3 region has 21 residues. J was trimmed by 4 bases and V by 5 bases; bases with no gene match: 19. The CDR3 nucleotides read TGTGCCAGTAGTTTCGCGTTAAATCAGGGACTAGCGGGAGGGTTCGGAGAGACCCAGTACTTC. Translation gives CASSFALNQGLAGGFGETQYF.

The V call is TRBV11-2, the J call TRBJ1-2, with 7 bases matching TRBD1. CDR3 size: 16 residues. Trimming at V came to 6 bases and at J to 8 bases, leaving 18 bases not matched to a gene. Germline V gene data show CDR1 as SGHAT and CDR2 as FQNNGV. In DNA form, the CDR3 reads TGTGCCAGCAGACGAACACCCGGACAGGCGGCGGAGGGCTACACCTTC. Translation: CASRRTPGQAAEGYTF.

The sample holds one count of this clone. V is TRBV6-5 and J is TRBJ2-4; possible D gene TRBD1, 6 bases. Germline assignment: CDR1 MNHEY and CDR2 SVGAGI. V gave up 3 bases and J gave up 0 bases, with 12 bases separating them. The CDR3 is 16 amino acids. The CDR3 sequence: CASSYPGHIAKNIQYF. CDR3 nucleotides: TGTGCCAGCAGTTATCCGGGACACATAGCCAAAAACATTCAGTACTTC.

The genes are TRBV27 and TRBJ1-2, with 9 bases matching TRBD1. Unmatched junction bases numbered 16, after V lost 10 bases and J lost 4 bases. There are 16 residues in the CDR3. The germline V gene has CDR1 MNHEY and CDR2 SMNVEV (reference sequence). The CDR3, as DNA: TGTGCCACCTGTACCGGGACAGGGTGCTTCGGCTATGGCTACACCTTC. It encodes CATCTGTGCFGYGYTF.

The genes are TRBV5-5 and TRBJ1-1; D gene unclear. Trimming stripped 0 bases from V and 0 bases from J, with 6 bases between. The CDR3 totals 14 residues. Germline V gene data show CDR1 as SGHKS and CDR2 as YYEKEE (reference sequence). The CDR3 region is CASSLGALNTEAFF. CDR3 nucleotide sequence: TGTGCCAGCAGCTTGGGGGCTCTGAACACTGAAGCTTTCTTT.

This chain joins TRBV27 and TRBJ1-6; D is uncertain. The length of the CDR3 is 16 residues. CDR1 MNHEY and CDR2 SMNVEV come from the germline V gene (reference sequence). Trimming pared 0 bases from V and 8 bases from J, leaving 14 bases between. CDR3: CASSLSGRRKDSPLHF. For the CDR3, the DNA is TGTGCCAGCAGTTTATCGGGCAGGCGTAAAGATTCACCCCTCCACTTT.

The chain is built from TRBV11-3 and TRBJ2-1; D is perhaps TRBD2 (6 bases). CDR1 is SGHNT and CDR2 is YENEEA in the germline V gene. Trimming removed 3 bases from V and 0 bases from J, with 9 bases in between. This CDR3 has 15 amino acids. The CDR3 loop reads CASSLRGASYNEQFF. As DNA, the CDR3 is TGTGCCAGCAGCTTGCGCGGGGCCTCCTACAATGAGCAGTTCTTC.

J is TRBJ2-2 and V is TRBV28; 9 positions agree with TRBD2. CDR1 and CDR2 from the germline V gene are MDHEN and SYDVKM. The CDR3 has 17 amino acids. J was trimmed by 4 bases and V by 1 base; bases with no gene match: 7. CDR3 nucleotide sequence: TGTGCCAGCAGTTTATTCTTCCAGCGGGGGGCCACCGGGGAGCTGTTTTTT. As protein: CASSLFFQRGATGELFF.

The V and J genes are TRBV30 and TRBJ2-1, with TRBD2 matching 10 bases. CDR3 length equals 16 residues. Germline loops: CDR1 GTSNPN, CDR2 SVGIG (reference sequence). Trimming at V came to 4 bases and at J to 4 bases, leaving 10 bases not matched to a gene. CDR3 residues: CAWKGRLAGDYNEQFF. The CDR3 DNA reads TGTGCCTGGAAGGGGAGGCTAGCGGGAGATTACAATGAGCAGTTCTTC.

The V call is TRBV28, the J call TRBJ1-2; tentative D call: TRBD1 (6 bases). Germline lookup yields CDR1 MDHEN and CDR2 SYDVKM. This CDR3 has 15 residues. Trimming removed 6 bases at V and 4 bases at J, with 18 bases between. The CDR3 spells CASSPPGGQVYGYTF. In DNA form, the CDR3 reads TGTGCCAGCAGCCCACCGGGGGGACAAGTCTATGGCTACACCTTC.

J is TRBJ2-3 and V is TRBV9; D ambiguous. The CDR3 sequence is 13 residues long. The V end was cut by 7 bases, the J end by 6 bases, with 15 bases between. Germline-derived CDR1 and CDR2 are SGDLS and YYNGEE. This CDR3 is CASCEIGRDTQYF. As DNA, the CDR3 is TGTGCCAGCTGCGAGATAGGACGGGATACGCAGTATTTT.